These 13 T cell receptor beta chains were sequenced from one sample in a study of shared clonotypes between healthy human individuals. Using immunoSEQ multiplex PCR, the repertoire was profiled, and TCRdb retains in-frame clones only, with some absent. The sample holds under 600,000 clones, around 96% seen once. Specimen: naive CD4+ T cells sorted from blood. Specified subset: CD45RA+ positively selected. Every receptor here comes from a woman aged 25 to 39 in good health.

The rearrangement joins TRBV20-1 to TRBJ2-1; D not certain. The CDR3 runs to 11 residues. Germline V gene data show CDR1 as DFQATT and CDR2 as SNEGSKA (reference sequence). V gave up 1 base and J gave up 12 bases, with 10 bases separating them. The CDR3 loop reads CSARGGSGQFF. The CDR3 region has the DNA TGCAGTGCTAGAGGAGGATCGGGGCAGTTCTTC.

The chain has TRBV5-8 and TRBJ1-5; 11 positions agree with TRBD1. The trim removed 4 bases at V and 7 bases at J, leaving 7 bases unmatched. The V gene's germline CDR1 is SGHTS and CDR2 YDEGEE. This CDR3 has 15 amino acids. The CDR3 protein is CASSPGTGGYQPQHF. Written as DNA, the CDR3 is TGTGCCAGCAGCCCGGGGACAGGGGGGTACCAGCCCCAGCATTTT.

The chain combines TRBV28 with TRBJ2-1; D is uncertain. V shed 2 bases and J shed 5 bases, with 10 bases lying between them. The CDR3 consists of 14 residues. Germline-derived CDR1 and CDR2 are MDHEN and SYDVKM. CDR3 coding DNA: TGTGCCAGCAGTTTACCTCGACTTAACAATGAGCAGTTCTTC. Residues: CASSLPRLNNEQFF.

The J gene is TRBJ1-1, the V gene TRBV10-3; D not resolved. Trimming took 0 bases from V and 0 from J, leaving 8 bases between them. There are 15 residues in the CDR3. Germline CDR1 ENHRY, CDR2 SYGVKD. CDR3 region: CAISESRDLNTEAFF. CDR3 bases: TGTGCCATCAGTGAGTCGAGGGATCTGAACACTGAAGCTTTCTTT.

V is TRBV19 and J is TRBJ1-2; 9 nucleotides line up with TRBD1. The germline CDR1 and CDR2 sequences are LNHDA and SQIVND (reference sequence). Germline trimming cut 1 base from V and 7 bases from J; bases unmatched to any gene: 10. The CDR3 covers 16 residues. CDR3 protein: CASSIAYRGRLGGYTF. The CDR3 DNA sequence: TGTGCCAGTAGTATAGCCTACAGGGGGCGGCTTGGTGGCTACACCTTC.

The chain recombines TRBV27 with TRBJ1-5; the D is unclear. Trimming removed 5 bases from V and 0 bases from J, with 8 bases in between. Germline CDR1 is MNHEY and CDR2 is SMNVEV (reference sequence). This CDR3 comprises 14 residues. The chain's CDR3 is CASSRTYSNQPQHF. The CDR3 bases are TGTGCCAGCAGTAGGACTTATAGCAATCAGCCCCAGCATTTT.

The rearrangement joins TRBV6-4 to TRBJ2-3; 12 positions agree with TRBD1. CDR1 is MRHNA, CDR2 SNTAGT, per germline. The V and J ends lost 4 bases and 6 bases, in that order; junction bases with no gene match: 20. CDR3 length: 20 residues. Written as DNA, the CDR3 is TGTGCCAGCAGTGCCGGGACAGGGGGCAAGGAGGACCCAGGATCGGATACGCAGTATTTT. It is translated as CASSAGTGGKEDPGSDTQYF.

The chain uses TRBV4-2 and TRBJ2-1, with TRBD2 matching 13 bases. From germline, CDR1 is LGHNA and CDR2 YNFKEQ. The J segment lost 1 base and the V segment lost 4 bases, leaving 4 bases of the junction unmatched. The CDR3 runs 17 residues. DNA for the CDR3: TGTGCCAGCAGCCGAGGGACTAGCGGGAATTCCTACAATGAGCAGTTCTTC. Its translation is CASSRGTSGNSYNEQFF.

The chain joins TRBV6-5 to TRBJ2-5, with a weak D call TRBD2 (5 bases). With 0 bases removed from V and 4 bases from J, the gap between germline ends came to 12 bases. Germline V gene lookup returns CDR1 MNHEY and CDR2 SVGAGI. This CDR3 has 15 residues. The CDR3 DNA reads as TGTGCCAGCAGTTACTCTCCTCCGGGGATAGAGACCCAGTACTTC. This codes for CASSYSPPGIETQYF.

As to this clone: Other nucleotide sequences in the sample specify the same CDR3. V gene TRBV28 combines with J gene TRBJ1-2, with D possibly being TRBD1 (5 bases). CDR3 length: 12 amino acids. Trimming left V 3 bases short and J 4 bases short, with 6 bases between. Per germline, CDR1 MDHEN and CDR2 SYDVKM. The CDR3 loop is CASSFGAYGYTF. CDR3 DNA: TGTGCCAGCAGTTTTGGGGCCTATGGCTACACCTTC.

A word on this clone: Other DNA sequences from this sample encode an identical CDR3 as well. The rearrangement links TRBV28 to TRBJ2-3, with unresolved D. The CDR3 covers 13 residues. Trimming cost V 6 bases and J 3 bases, with 10 bases left between them. Germline V gives CDR1 MDHEN, CDR2 SYDVKM. The CDR3 reads CASSLDTTDTQYF. The CDR3 region has the DNA TGTGCCAGCAGCTTAGACACTACAGATACGCAGTATTTT.

The V gene is TRBV15, the J gene TRBJ2-2; D might be TRBD2 (6 bases). The CDR3 runs 19 residues. With 3 bases removed from V and 4 bases from J, the gap between germline ends came to 24 bases. Germline-derived CDR1 and CDR2 are LNHNV and YYDKDF (reference sequence). DNA for the CDR3: TGTGCCACCAGCAGCCAACCCACCCAGAACGTGGGAGGCACCGGGGAGCTGTTTTTT. Protein sequence: CATSSQPTQNVGGTGELFF.

This rearrangement joins TRBV7-3 to TRBJ2-2; D is unclear. V was cut by 2 bases and J by 1 base, with 5 bases left in between. The CDR3 is 14 residues long. Germline CDR1 reads SGHTA; CDR2 reads FQGTGA. CDR3 in DNA: TGTGCCAGCAGCTTAGAGCAGAACACCGGGGAGCTGTTTTTT. Protein sequence: CASSLEQNTGELFF.